This T cell receptor (beta chain) came from a study of cytomegalovirus exposure and HLA in healthy donors. PCR employed 60 Vbeta and 13 Jbeta primers. Measured with immunoSEQ multiplex PCR; TCRdb has only the in-frame clones, and not every one. The sample shows 200,000 or so clones, 80% to 85% of them seen only once. Overall study findings and caveats: The authors reported that TCR beta sequences could predict HLA-A and HLA-B alleles. These predictions were accurate for most subjects in the first cohort. Testing in vitro showed three CMV-associated chains specific for CMV antigens.

Details on this clone: Its specificity is not known.

This TCR derives from a woman between 18 and 29 years old in good health and CMV-seronegative. The material sequenced was PBMCs.

CDR3 in DNA: TGCGCCAGCAGTCACGGGACAGGGGGCGGAGATGATGAAAAACTGTTTTTT. It yields the protein CASSHGTGGGDDEKLFF. This sequence joins TRBV23-1 and TRBJ1-4; 12 positions match TRBD1. TRBV23-1 is an ORF for which the function is uncertain. The CDR3 spans 17 residues. The J segment lost 6 bases and the V segment lost 3 bases, leaving 8 bases of the junction unmatched.